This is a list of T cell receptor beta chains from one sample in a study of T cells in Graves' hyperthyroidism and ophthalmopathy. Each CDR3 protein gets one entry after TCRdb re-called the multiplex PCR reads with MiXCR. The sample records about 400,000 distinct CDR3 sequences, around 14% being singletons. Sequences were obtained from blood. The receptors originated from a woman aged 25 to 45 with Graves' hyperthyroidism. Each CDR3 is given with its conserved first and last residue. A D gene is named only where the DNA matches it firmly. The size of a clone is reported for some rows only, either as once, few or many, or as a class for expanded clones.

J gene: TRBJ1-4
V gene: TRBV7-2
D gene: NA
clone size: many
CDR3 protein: CASSSSAGLSEKLFF
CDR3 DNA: TGTGCCAGCAGCTCCTCCGCGGGTTTGTCTGAAAAACTGTTTTTT

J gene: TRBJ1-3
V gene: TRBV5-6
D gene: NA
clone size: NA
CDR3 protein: CASSFLEGNTGNTIYF
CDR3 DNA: TGTGCCAGCAGCTTTCTGGAGGGTAACACTGGAAACACCATATATTTT

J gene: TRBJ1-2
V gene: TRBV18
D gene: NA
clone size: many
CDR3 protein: CASSSQGVGPLNGYTF
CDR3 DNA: TGTGCCAGCTCATCACAGGGCGTCGGACCTTTGAATGGCTACACCTTC

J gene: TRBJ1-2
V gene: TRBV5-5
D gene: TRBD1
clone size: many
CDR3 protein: CASSHAGGIYGYTF
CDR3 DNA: TGTGCCAGCAGCCACGCAGGGGGCATCTATGGCTACACCTTC

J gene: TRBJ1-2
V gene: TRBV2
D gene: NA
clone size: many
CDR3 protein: CASSKNKAGPNYGYTF
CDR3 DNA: TGTGCCAGCAGTAAAAACAAAGCGGGGCCGAACTATGGCTACACCTTC

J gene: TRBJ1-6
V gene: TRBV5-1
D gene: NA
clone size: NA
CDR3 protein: CASSLSGTSDSPLHF
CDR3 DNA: TGCGCCAGCAGCTTATCAGGGACTTCCGATTCACCCCTCCACTTT

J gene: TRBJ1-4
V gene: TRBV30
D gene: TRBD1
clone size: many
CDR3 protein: CAWRGQKPVQKLFF
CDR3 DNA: TGTGCCTGGAGGGGACAGAAACCAGTGCAAAAACTGTTTTTT

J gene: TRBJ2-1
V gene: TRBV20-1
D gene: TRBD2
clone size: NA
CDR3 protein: CSASGTSGHNEQFF
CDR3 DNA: TGCAGTGCTTCCGGGACTAGCGGCCACAATGAGCAGTTCTTC

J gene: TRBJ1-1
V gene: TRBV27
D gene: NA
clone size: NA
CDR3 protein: CASSLSFLGTEAFF
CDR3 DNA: TGTGCCAGCAGCTTATCCTTCTTGGGCACTGAAGCTTTCTTT

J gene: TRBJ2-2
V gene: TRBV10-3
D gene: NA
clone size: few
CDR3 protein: CAVSELWNTGELFF
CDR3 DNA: TGTGCCGTCAGTGAGCTATGGAACACCGGGGAGCTGTTTTTT

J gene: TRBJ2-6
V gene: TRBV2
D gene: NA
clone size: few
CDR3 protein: CASSQGIFSGANVLTF
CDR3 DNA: TGTGCCAGCAGTCAGGGTATCTTCTCTGGGGCCAACGTCCTGACTTTC

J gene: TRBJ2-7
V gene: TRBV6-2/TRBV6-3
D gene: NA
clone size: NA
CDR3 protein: CASSSNRDTYVEQYF
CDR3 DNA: TGTGCCAGCAGTTCTAATCGGGACACTTACGTCGAGCAGTACTTC

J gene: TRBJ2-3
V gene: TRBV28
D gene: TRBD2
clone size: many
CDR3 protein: CASSLAGLAGNTDTQYF
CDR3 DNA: TGTGCCAGCAGTTTAGCTGGACTAGCGGGAAACACAGATACGCAGTATTTT

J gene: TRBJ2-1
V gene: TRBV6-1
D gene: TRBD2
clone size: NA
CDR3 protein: CASSPFSGSMNEQFF
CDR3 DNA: TGTGCCAGCAGTCCCTTTAGCGGGAGTATGAATGAGCAGTTCTTC

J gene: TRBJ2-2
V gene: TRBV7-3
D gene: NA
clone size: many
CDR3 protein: CASNLMGTGELFF
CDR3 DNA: TGTGCCAGCAATCTCATGGGCACCGGGGAGCTGTTTTTT

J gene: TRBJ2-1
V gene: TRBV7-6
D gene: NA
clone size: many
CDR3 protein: CASKDPSSYNEQFF
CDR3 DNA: TGTGCCAGCAAGGACCCGAGCTCCTACAATGAGCAGTTCTTC

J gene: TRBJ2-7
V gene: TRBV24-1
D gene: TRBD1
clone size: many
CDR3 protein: CATSQGGGFYEQYF
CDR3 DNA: TGTGCCACCAGTCAAGGGGGCGGTTTCTACGAGCAGTACTTC

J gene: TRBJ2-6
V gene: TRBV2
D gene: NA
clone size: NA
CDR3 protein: CASSETLGTSARSGANVLTF
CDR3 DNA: TGTGCCAGCAGTGAAACCTTGGGAACATCGGCACGCTCTGGGGCCAACGTCCTGACTTTC

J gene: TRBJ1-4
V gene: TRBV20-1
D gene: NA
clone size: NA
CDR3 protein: CSASGGVNEKLFF
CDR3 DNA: TGCAGTGCTAGCGGAGGGGTTAATGAAAAACTGTTTTTT

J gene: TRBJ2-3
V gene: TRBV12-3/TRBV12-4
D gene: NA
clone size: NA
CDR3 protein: CASSLTSITDTQYF
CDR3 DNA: TGTGCCAGCAGTTTAACCTCGATCACAGATACGCAGTATTTT

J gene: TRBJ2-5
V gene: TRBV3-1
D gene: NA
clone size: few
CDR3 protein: CASSQPGWGETQYF
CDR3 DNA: TGTGCCAGCAGCCAGCCGGGATGGGGGGAGACCCAGTACTTC

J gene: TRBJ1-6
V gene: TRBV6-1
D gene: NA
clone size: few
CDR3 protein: CASSPSLIGYNSPLHF
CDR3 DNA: TGTGCCAGCAGTCCCTCCCTGATCGGTTATAATTCACCCCTCCACTTT

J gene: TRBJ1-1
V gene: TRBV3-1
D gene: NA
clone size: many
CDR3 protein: CASSQMDGAGAEAFF
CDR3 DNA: TGTGCCAGCAGCCAAATGGACGGGGCGGGGGCTGAAGCTTTCTTT

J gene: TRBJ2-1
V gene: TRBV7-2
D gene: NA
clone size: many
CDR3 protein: CASSSRSKTRKDYNEQFF
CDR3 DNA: TGTGCCAGCAGCTCGCGAAGTAAGACTAGAAAGGATTACAATGAGCAGTTCTTC

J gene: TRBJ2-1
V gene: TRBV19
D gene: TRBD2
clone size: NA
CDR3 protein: CASSLGGRPDNEQFF
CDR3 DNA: TGTGCCAGTAGTCTCGGCGGGAGGCCCGACAATGAGCAGTTCTTC

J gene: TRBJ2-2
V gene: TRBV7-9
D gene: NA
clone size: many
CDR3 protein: CASSPGLTDRGELFF
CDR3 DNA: TGTGCCAGCAGCCCAGGACTAACCGACAGGGGGGAGCTGTTTTTT

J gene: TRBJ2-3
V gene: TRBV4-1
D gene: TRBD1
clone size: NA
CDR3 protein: CASSQDLQGETTLYF
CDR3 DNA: TGCGCCAGCAGCCAAGATCTTCAGGGGGAGACAACGCTGTATTTT

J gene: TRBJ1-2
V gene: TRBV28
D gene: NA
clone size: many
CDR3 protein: CASSLRTDYGYTF
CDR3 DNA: TGTGCCAGCAGTTTACGAACAGACTATGGCTACACCTTC

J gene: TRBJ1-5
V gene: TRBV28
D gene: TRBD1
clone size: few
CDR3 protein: CASSAPGTAIYQPQHF
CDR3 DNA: TGTGCCAGCAGTGCGCCCGGGACAGCAATTTATCAGCCCCAGCATTTT

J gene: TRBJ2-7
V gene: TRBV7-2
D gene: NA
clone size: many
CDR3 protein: CASSLRGAGVRNYYEQYF
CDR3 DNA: TGTGCCAGCAGCTTAAGAGGGGCGGGTGTCCGAAACTACTACGAGCAGTACTTC

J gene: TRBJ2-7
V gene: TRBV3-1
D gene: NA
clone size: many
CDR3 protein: CASSQGGPYEQYF
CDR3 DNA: TGTGCCAGCAGCCAAGGGGGCCCCTACGAGCAGTACTTC

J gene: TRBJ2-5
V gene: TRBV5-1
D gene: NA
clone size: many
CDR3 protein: CASSLASEGRETQYF
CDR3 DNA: TGCGCCAGCAGCTTGGCCTCAGAGGGGAGAGAGACCCAGTACTTC

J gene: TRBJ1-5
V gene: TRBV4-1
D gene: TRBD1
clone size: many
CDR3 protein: CASSQAPPGQGLSQVNQPQHF
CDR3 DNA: TGCGCCAGCAGCCAAGCTCCTCCGGGACAGGGATTAAGTCAAGTCAATCAGCCCCAGCATTTT

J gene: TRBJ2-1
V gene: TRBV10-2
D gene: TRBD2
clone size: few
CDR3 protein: CASRAGLAGGPTYNEQFF
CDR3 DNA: TGCGCCAGCAGGGCGGGACTAGCGGGAGGGCCGACCTACAATGAGCAGTTCTTC

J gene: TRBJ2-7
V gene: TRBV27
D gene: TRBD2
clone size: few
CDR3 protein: CASKNPGLAGEQYF
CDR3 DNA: TGTGCCAGCAAAAATCCGGGACTAGCAGGCGAGCAGTACTTC

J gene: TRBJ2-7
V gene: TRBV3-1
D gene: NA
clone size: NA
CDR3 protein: CASSRSVTYEQYF
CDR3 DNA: TGTGCCAGCAGCCGATCGGTAACCTACGAGCAGTACTTC

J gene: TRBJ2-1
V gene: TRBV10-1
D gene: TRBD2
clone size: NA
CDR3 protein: CASSELVAGGNEQFF
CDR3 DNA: TGCGCCAGCAGCGAGTTGGTAGCGGGAGGTAATGAGCAGTTCTTC

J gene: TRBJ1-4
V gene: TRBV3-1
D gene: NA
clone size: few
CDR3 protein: CASSRSRGNEKLFF
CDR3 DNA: TGTGCCAGCAGCCGGTCACGGGGTAATGAAAAACTGTTTTTT

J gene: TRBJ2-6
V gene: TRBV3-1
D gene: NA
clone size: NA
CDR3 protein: CASSQSLGFSGANVLTF
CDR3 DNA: TGTGCCAGCAGCCAAAGTCTAGGATTCTCTGGGGCCAACGTCCTGACTTTC

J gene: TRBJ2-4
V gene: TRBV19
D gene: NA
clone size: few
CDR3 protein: CARRPRVCPGIQYF
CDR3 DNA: TGTGCCAGACGCCCTCGGGTATGCCCGGGCATTCAGTACTTC

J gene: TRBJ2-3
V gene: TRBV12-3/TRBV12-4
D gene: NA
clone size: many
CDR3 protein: CASRTSGMEATEDTQYF
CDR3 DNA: TGTGCCAGCAGGACGAGCGGTATGGAAGCGACGGAAGATACGCAGTATTTT

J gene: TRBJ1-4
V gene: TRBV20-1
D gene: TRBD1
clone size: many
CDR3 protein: CSADRGEKLFF
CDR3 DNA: TGCAGTGCCGACAGGGGTGAAAAACTGTTTTTT

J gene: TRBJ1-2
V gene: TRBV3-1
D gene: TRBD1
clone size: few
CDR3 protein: CASSQEGRTGGLTF
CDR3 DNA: TGTGCCAGCAGCCAAGAAGGGAGGACAGGCGGATTAACCTTC

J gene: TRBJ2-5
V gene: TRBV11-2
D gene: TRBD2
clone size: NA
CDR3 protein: CASSPGLAGTNQETQYF
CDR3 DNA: TGTGCCAGCAGCCCGGGACTAGCGGGAACCAACCAAGAGACCCAGTACTTC

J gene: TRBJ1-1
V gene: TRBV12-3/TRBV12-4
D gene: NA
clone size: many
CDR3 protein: CASRPGPGLDTEAFF
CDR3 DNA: TGTGCCAGCAGGCCTGGACCAGGGCTGGACACTGAAGCTTTCTTT

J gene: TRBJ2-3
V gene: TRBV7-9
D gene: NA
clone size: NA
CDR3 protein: CASSPGGYLRTDTQYF
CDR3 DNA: TGTGCCAGCTCCCCCGGTGGCTATCTAAGGACAGATACGCAGTATTTT

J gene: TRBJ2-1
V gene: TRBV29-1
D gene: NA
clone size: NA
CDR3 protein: CSVTGTQSSYNEQFF
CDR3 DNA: TGCAGCGTCACCGGGACACAGAGCTCCTACAATGAGCAGTTCTTC

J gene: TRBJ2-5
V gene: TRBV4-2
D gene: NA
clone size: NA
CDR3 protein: CASSQEKGRETQYF
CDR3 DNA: TGTGCCAGCAGCCAAGAAAAGGGCCGGGAGACCCAGTACTTC

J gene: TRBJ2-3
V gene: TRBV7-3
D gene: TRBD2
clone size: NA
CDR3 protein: CASSRGGRSTSTDTQYF
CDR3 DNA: TGTGCCAGCAGCAGGGGAGGGCGGTCGACTAGCACAGATACGCAGTATTTT

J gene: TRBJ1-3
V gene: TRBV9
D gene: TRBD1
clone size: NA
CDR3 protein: CASSPLGTGPGNTIYF
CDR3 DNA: TGTGCCAGCAGCCCACTAGGGACAGGGCCCGGAAACACCATATATTTT

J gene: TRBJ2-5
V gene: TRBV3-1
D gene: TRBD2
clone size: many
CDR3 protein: CASSQGLAGDRETQYF
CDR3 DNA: TGTGCCAGCAGCCAAGGGCTAGCGGGAGATCGGGAGACCCAGTACTTC

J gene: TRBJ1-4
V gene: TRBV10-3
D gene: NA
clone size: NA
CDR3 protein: CAISESMDEKLFF
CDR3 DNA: TGTGCCATCAGTGAGTCAATGGATGAAAAACTGTTTTTT

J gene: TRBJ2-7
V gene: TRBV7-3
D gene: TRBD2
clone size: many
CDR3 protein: CASSLSLAGVDEQYF
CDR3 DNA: TGTGCCAGCAGCTTATCGCTAGCGGGAGTCGACGAGCAGTACTTC

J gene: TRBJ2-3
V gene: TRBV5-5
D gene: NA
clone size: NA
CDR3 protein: CASSLFAGIFSDTQYF
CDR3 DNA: TGTGCCAGCAGCTTGTTTGCGGGAATTTTTTCAGATACGCAGTATTTT

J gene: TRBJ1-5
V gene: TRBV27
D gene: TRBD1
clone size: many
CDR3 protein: CASSQTGYQPQHF
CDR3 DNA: TGTGCCAGCAGCCAGACAGGGTATCAGCCCCAGCATTTT

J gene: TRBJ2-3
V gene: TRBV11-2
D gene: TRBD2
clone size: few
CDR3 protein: CASSKLAGGGDTQYF
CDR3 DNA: TGTGCCAGCAGCAAGCTAGCGGGGGGGGGGGATACGCAGTATTTT

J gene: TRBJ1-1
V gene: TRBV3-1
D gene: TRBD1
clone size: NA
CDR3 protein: CASSPRTGQSHTEAFF
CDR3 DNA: TGTGCCAGCAGCCCTCGGACAGGGCAGTCCCACACTGAAGCTTTCTTT